This T cell receptor beta chain stems from a study of blood T cells in healthy people across ages. Trimming pared 5 bases from V and 5 bases from J, leaving 13 bases between. Germline V CDR1 and CDR2: MNHEY, SVGEGT. The CDR3 totals 13 residues. The authors ran a second PCR of 7 to 11 cycles using a sample-barcoded 5' primer and a J-beta primer mix. Each of the samples gave a minimum of 3 million paired-end reads that contained CDR3. MiXCR was run by TCRdb on the 5' RACE reads, yielding one entry per CDR3 protein. The sample consists of over 600,000 distinct CDR3 sequences, around 50% of them appearing once.

The source of this sequence is an older man in good health. This rearrangement joins TRBV6-2 or TRBV6-3 to TRBJ2-7; a weak D match, TRBD1 (6 bases). Sequenced sample: blood. The chain's CDR3 is CASSDEGGDEQYF. CDR3 nucleotides: TGTGCCAGCAGTGACGAAGGGGGTGACGAGCAGTACTTC.